Below, one TCR beta chain is given with its context. All of the isolated RNA was reverse transcribed, so expressed TCRB transcripts were sequenced. Data came from immunoSEQ multiplex PCR; TCRdb stores just in-frame clones and leaves some out. This table holds some 500,000 clones, over 9.5% found once. This sample was taken from a study of beta chain features in type 1 diabetes. Sequenced: naive CD4+ T cells from blood. The clonotype originates from a woman aged 18-30 years in good health.

CDR3 sequence (DNA): TGCAGCGTTGTGGTGGGCAGCTCCTACAATGAGCAGTTCTTC. This translates into CSVVVGSSYNEQFF. This chain connects TRBV29-1 to TRBJ2-1; D unclear. The ends were cut back, 4 bases at V and 0 bases at J, with 10 bases in the middle. This CDR3 spans 14 amino acids. CDR1 and CDR2 (germline): SQVTM, ANQGSEA.